This TCR beta chain was observed in a study of breast tumors, draining lymph nodes, adjacent tissues. Samples came from axillary lymph nodes draining the breast cancer. MiXCR, applied by TCRdb to the multiplex PCR reads, yields one record per CDR3 protein. The profile covers under 350,000 distinct CDR3 sequences, with about 33% appearing a single time and about 1% taken by the ten largest. Turning to this clonotype: Its target is unknown. The CDR3 ends on some other residue instead of the conserved phenylalanine or tryptophan, so this is likely a read error.

The CDR3 sequence is 16 residues long. Germline V CDR1 and CDR2: SGHRS, YFSETQ. V lost 1 base and J lost 1; bases outside the gene matches: 5. Findings and caveats of the study: Most tumor T cells seemingly derive from lymph node, then expand in tumor. Tumor T cell lymph node origin was a supported hypothesis, not proven. Luminal-like breast cancer showed significantly greater tumor-nontumor repertoire similarity than basal-like breast cancer did.

V gene TRBV5-1 combines with J gene TRBJ1-1; TRBD1 matches 9 bases. Sequenced input: axillary lymph node tissue. The TCR originated in a female donor with breast cancer. Some clones in this sample may be carry-over from other donors' samples. CDR3 sequence: CASSLKGTGQNTEAFL. The CDR3 DNA reads TGCGCCAGCAGCTTGAAGGGGACAGGGCAGAACACTGAAGCTTTCCTT.